What follows describes a single T cell receptor (beta chain). This clonotype was observed a handful of times. This clone's antigen is unknown. It has no much larger one-base neighbor in the sample; base qualities were not kept. The sample originates from a study of T cells after yellow fever vaccination (dated by TCRdb to the late 2010s). Notes on the research overall: The SMART-Seq v4 Ultra Low Input RNA kit was used to prepare libraries from fractions with low cell numbers. To track T-cell clones before and after primary and booster YFV17D yellow fever vaccination, bulk TCR alpha and beta repertoires were sequenced longitudinally. Two healthy male donors made up the cohort, one aged 18 to 29 years and the other aged 30 to 40 years. Blood was collected at multiple timepoints before and after primary and secondary immunization, and bulk PBMC replicates and cell subsets were isolated.

TCR cDNA was synthesized by 5'RACE template switching, through which a universal primer site and unique molecular identifiers were introduced. Priming for cDNA synthesis came from both the TCR alpha and TCR beta constant segments. Two PCR steps were used to amplify libraries, with sample barcodes and sequencing adapters being added in the second step. Sequencing of libraries was performed on Illumina HiSeq 2500 (2x100 bp) or NovaSeq (2x150 bp). Concerning the study's data processing: MIGEC was used to demultiplex reads and collapse the reads into UMI consensus sequences, and MiXCR was used for V(D)J alignment. Using edgeR on replicate PBMC samples, clonotypes were called vaccine-responding if FDR was below 0.01 and the log2 fold change was above 5 up to day 15. Each bulk clonotype was labeled CD4 or CD8 based on which sequenced repertoire, CD4 or CD8, contained the clonotype at higher abundance. TCRdb cleaned the public reads at Q25 with fastp, built clones with MiXCR and kept in-frame beta chains. Under each unique CDR3 protein, matching rows form one entry showing the most common genes and DNA. The V and J calls, along with clone size, are taken from TCRdb and not from the paper's own processing. This sample has around 150,000 distinct CDR3 sequences in its table, and 6.5% to 8.5% of those were observed once. The ten largest account for roughly 2.5% of the sample.

Summary of the overall study and its limitations: After the booster, most clones that had expanded after primary vaccination were detected again (around 96% of CD4 and around nine tenths of CD8), suggesting broad maintenance of memory. Because abundant contaminating clonotypes from the bulk population could be contained in FACS-sorted repertoires, computational filtering was required. Compared with the primary T-cell response, the secondary T-cell response was faster but weaker, reaching its peak on day 5 rather than on day 15. A small share of clonotypes occurred in both CD4 and CD8 compartments, likely arising from convergent recombination. Because only a couple of donors were included in the study, the extent to which the findings can be generalized is limited.

Per the publication, the treatment or condition label means: live attenuated yellow fever vaccine strain. A standard Ficoll-Paque protocol was used to isolate PBMCs from peripheral blood. CD4 and CD8 T-cell fractions were isolated with Dynabeads CD4 and CD8 positive selection kits. TriZol was used to extract RNA from bulk PBMCs, from CD4 and CD8 fractions, and from dextramer-positive and dextramer-negative fractions. The CDR3 sequence holds 15 residues, the cysteine and phenylalanine included. Of all the DNA, just the CDR3 is kept, 45 bases in frame from base 1. Germline trimming amounts to 4 bases on V and 1 base on J, with 5 as the count of junction bases outside the gene matches. CDR1 and CDR2, looked up from the germline V gene (reference sequence), are DFQATT and SNEGSKA.

The sample in question was CD4+ T cells sorted from PBMCs, obtained 5 to 6 days after the first yellow fever vaccination. The clonotype comes from a man aged 18 to 30 who received the YFV17D yellow fever vaccine. Rearrangement joined TRBV20-1 to TRBJ2-3; 10 bases in between match TRBD1. The base sequence is TGCAGTGCTACCCGACAGGGGGCTCGCACAGATACGCAGTATTTT. Its translation is CSATRQGARTDTQYF.